A single sample is the source of the 30 T cell receptor beta chains below, sequenced in a study of control samples from healthy donors and cancer patients. Some clones are missing from TCRdb's copy, which holds only in-frame ones; the method was immunoSEQ multiplex PCR. Of roughly 68,000 clones listed, approximately 86% are singletons. Sequencing used blood. These receptors were obtained from a man in his 60s in good health.

Details on this clone: Mismatch with germline at one junction end may stem from a read error. The chain is built from TRBV18 and TRBJ2-1; D might be TRBD1 (6 bases). Germline V CDR1 and CDR2: KGHSH, LQKENI. This CDR3 comprises 12 residues. The CDR3 reads CASSPQGNEQFF. The CDR3 DNA is TGTGCCAGCTCCCCACAGGGAAATGAGCAGTTCTTC. Full variable domain (rest looked up from reference TRBV18 and TRBJ2-1): NAGVMQNPRHLVRRRGQEARLRCSPMKGHSHVYWYRQLPEEGLKFMVYLQKENIIDESGMPKERFSAEFPKEGPSILRIQQVVRGDSAAYFCASSPQGNEQFFGPGTRLTVL.

This chain links TRBV7-2 with TRBJ1-2; D unresolved. Trimming took 2 bases from V and 8 from J, leaving 9 bases between them. The CDR3 is made up of 12 amino acids. Germline V gene data show CDR1 as SGHTA and CDR2 as FQGNSA. CDR3 residues: CASSLTARGYTF. The CDR3 DNA follows: TGTGCCAGCAGCTTAACAGCTCGCGGCTACACCTTC. The complete variable domain, with remaining parts taken from reference TRBV7-2 and TRBJ1-2, reads GAGVSQSPSNKVTEKGKDVELRCDPISGHTALYWYRQSLGQGLEFLIYFQGNSAPDKSGLPSDRFSAERTGGSVSTLTIQRTQQEDSAVYLCASSLTARGYTFGSGTRLTVV.

This clone was seen only a few times. V gene TRBV3-1 (or the pseudogene TRBV3-2) combines with J gene TRBJ1-5; weak D call: TRBD1 (6 bases). V was clipped by 5 bases and J by 5 bases, with 16 bases between them. This CDR3 is 15 amino acids long. Germline values: CDR1 LGHDT, CDR2 YNNKEL (reference sequence). The CDR3 DNA reads as TGTGCCAGCAGCGCCGGACAGCTCAAAGATCAGCCCCAGCATTTT. This encodes CASSAGQLKDQPQHF.

V usage is TRBV11-1 and J usage is TRBJ2-1, with unresolved D. CDR3 length: 14 residues. The V gene's germline CDR1 is SGHAT and CDR2 FQDESV (reference sequence). V shed 1 base and J shed 4 bases, with 8 bases lying between them. CDR3 sequence reads: CASSLEVRYNEQFF. CDR3 nucleotide sequence: TGTGCCAGCAGCTTAGAGGTGAGATACAATGAGCAGTTCTTC.

This chain links TRBV7-8 with TRBJ2-7; 10 bases map to TRBD1. CDR1 is SGHVS and CDR2 is FQNEAQ in the germline V gene. This CDR3 spans 15 amino acids. Trimming at V came to 0 bases and at J to 6 bases, leaving 5 bases not matched to a gene. The CDR3 DNA is TGTGCCAGCAGCTTAGCCACCGGGACAGGGGTCGAGCAGTACTTC. Protein: CASSLATGTGVEQYF.

The chain combines TRBV28 with TRBJ1-2, with a tentative D call TRBD1 (6 bases). This CDR3 comprises 17 residues. Germline V gene data show CDR1 as MDHEN and CDR2 as SYDVKM. The germline V and J ends were trimmed by 3 bases and 2 bases, with 19 bases remaining between them. The CDR3 sequence: CASSFIYGGAGNYGYTF. CDR3 bases: TGTGCCAGCAGTTTTATTTACGGGGGGGCCGGCAACTATGGCTACACCTTC.

The J gene is TRBJ2-3, the V gene TRBV28; 9 bases align to TRBD2. Germline CDR1 and CDR2: MDHEN and SYDVKM. Unmatched junction bases numbered 4, after V lost 11 bases and J lost 1 base. The CDR3 has 13 residues. CDR3 in DNA: TGTGCCGGCGGGGGGGGACGCACAGATACGCAGTATTTT. Protein sequence: CAGGGGRTDTQYF.

This chain connects TRBV7-6 to TRBJ2-3; 9 nucleotides align to TRBD2. Germline V lookup: CDR1 SGHVS, CDR2 FNYEAQ. Trimming cost V 5 bases and J 6 bases; bases outside gene matches: 18. The CDR3 is 18 amino acids. CDR3 region: CASSPKGLAGAISDTQYF. The CDR3 DNA follows: TGTGCCAGCAGCCCTAAAGGTTTAGCGGGAGCAATTTCTGATACGCAGTATTTT.

The J gene is TRBJ1-1, the V gene TRBV12-3 or TRBV12-4, with D uncertain. The length of the CDR3 is 12 residues. Trimming left V 10 bases short and J 0 bases short, with 9 bases between. In DNA, the CDR3 is TGTGCCACCACCGAGGTGAACACTGAAGCTTTCTTT. The encoded protein is CATTEVNTEAFF.

The chain combines TRBV5-5 with TRBJ2-7; TRBD2 agrees at 11 bases. J gave up 2 bases and V 0 bases, and 10 bases lay outside the gene matches. CDR1 SGHKS and CDR2 YYEKEE come from the germline V gene (reference sequence). The CDR3 runs 18 residues. This chain's CDR3 is CASSLEIRLAGTPYEQYF. The DNA of the CDR3 is TGTGCCAGCAGCTTGGAAATAAGACTAGCGGGAACACCCTACGAGCAGTACTTC.

The chain is built from TRBV18 and TRBJ1-2; the match to TRBD1 covers 9 bases. The CDR3 sequence is 15 residues long. With V trimmed by 3 bases and J by 5 bases, 7 bases remained unmatched. The V gene's germline CDR1 is KGHSH and CDR2 LQKENI. CDR3 region: CASSPWDREVYGYTF. The CDR3 coding sequence is TGTGCCAGCTCACCCTGGGACAGGGAGGTGTATGGCTACACCTTC.

This chain joins TRBV5-1 and TRBJ2-3; TRBD2 matches at 11 bases. The CDR3 is 19 residues long. The J segment lost 0 bases and the V segment lost 4 bases, leaving 13 bases of the junction unmatched. CDR1 is SGHRS, CDR2 YFSETQ, per germline. Here the CDR3 reads CASSLNDWTSGYSTDTQYF. The CDR3, as DNA: TGCGCCAGCAGCCTAAATGATTGGACTAGCGGGTATAGCACAGATACGCAGTATTTT.

In DNA form, the CDR3 reads TGTGCCAGCAGCCGGGGACAGCCTAATTCACCCCTCCACTTT. This codes for CASSRGQPNSPLHF. The chain recombines TRBV28 with TRBJ1-6; 7 bases fit TRBD1. V was pared by 6 bases and J by 6 bases, with 5 bases of the junction left unmatched. CDR1 MDHEN and CDR2 SYDVKM come from the germline V gene. The CDR3 is made up of 14 amino acids.

This clone occurred once. The V and J genes are TRBV18 and TRBJ1-1, with D possibly TRBD1 on 6 matching bases. The V end lost 3 bases, the J end lost 5 bases, and 19 bases lay between the germline ends. The CDR3 runs to 16 residues. Germline V gene data show CDR1 as KGHSH and CDR2 as LQKENI. The CDR3 DNA is TGTGCCAGCTCACCGGATTCGCGGGGGCGAAGGACTGAAGCTTTCTTT. Encoded protein: CASSPDSRGRRTEAFF.

The genes are TRBV6-2 or TRBV6-3 and TRBJ2-1; 7 bases match TRBD2. This CDR3 is 18 amino acids long. Germline V CDR1 and CDR2: MNHEY, SVGEGT. Trimming took 4 bases from V and 5 from J; bases not matched to a gene: 17. The CDR3 DNA follows: TGTGCCAGCAGTTTCCTCCCGCCCGGTACGGCGGGGGACAATGAGCAGTTCTTC. Translation: CASSFLPPGTAGDNEQFF.

V usage is TRBV7-8 and J usage is TRBJ1-1; D gene unclear. CDR3 length: 13 residues. The V end lost 1 base, the J end lost 4 bases, and 7 bases lay between the germline ends. The V gene's germline CDR1 is SGHVS and CDR2 FQNEAQ. CDR3 loop: CASSLGGSTEAFF. CDR3 bases: TGTGCCAGCAGCTTAGGGGGAAGCACTGAAGCTTTCTTT.

The rearrangement joins TRBV19 to TRBJ2-7, with TRBD1 matching 10 bases. Germline loops: CDR1 LNHDA, CDR2 SQIVND (reference sequence). CDR3 size: 14 residues. V was pared by 8 bases and J by 4 bases, with 8 bases of the junction left unmatched. CDR3 coding DNA: TGTGCCAGTTCCTCCGGGACAGGGGAGTACGAGCAGTACTTC. Translating gives CASSSGTGEYEQYF.

V gene TRBV7-8 combines with J gene TRBJ2-7, with D unresolved. This CDR3 spans 13 amino acids. Trimming cost V 2 bases and J 2 bases, with 7 bases left between them. Germline values: CDR1 SGHVS, CDR2 FQNEAQ. This CDR3 is CASSLHPTYEQYF. The CDR3 bases are TGTGCCAGCAGCTTACATCCAACCTACGAGCAGTACTTC.

V usage is TRBV24-1 and J usage is TRBJ1-2; TRBD1 matches at 7 bases. J was trimmed by 5 bases and V by 6 bases; bases with no gene match: 2. Germline V gene lookup returns CDR1 KGHDR and CDR2 SFDVKD. The CDR3 is 12 residues long. The CDR3 is CATSSQGYGYTF. Here the CDR3 DNA reads TGTGCCACCAGTTCACAGGGGTATGGCTACACCTTC.

The chain joins TRBV5-1 to TRBJ2-7; 8 nucleotides agree with TRBD2. The CDR3 contains 15 residues. The germline V gene encodes CDR1 SGHRS and CDR2 YFSETQ. Trimming at V came to 0 bases and at J to 1 base, leaving 3 bases not matched to a gene. The CDR3 DNA is TGCGCCAGCAGCTTGGGCGGGAGGCAATCCTACGAGCAGTACTTC. This encodes CASSLGGRQSYEQYF.

The chain is built from TRBV5-1 and TRBJ2-2; tentatively, D is TRBD2 (7 bases). Trimming removed 0 bases from V and 5 bases from J, with 11 bases in between. The CDR3 covers 15 residues. Germline assignment: CDR1 SGHRS and CDR2 YFSETQ. The CDR3 protein is CASSLGGGRTGELFF. In DNA form, the CDR3 reads TGCGCCAGCAGCTTGGGCGGGGGCCGGACCGGGGAGCTGTTTTTT. The variable domain in full, completed from reference TRBV5-1 and TRBJ2-2, reads KAGVTQTPRYLIKTRGQQVTLSCSPISGHRSVSWYQQTPGQGLQFLFEYFSETQRNKGNFPGRFSGRQFSNSRSEMNVSTLELGDSALYLCASSLGGGRTGELFFGEGSRLTVL.

This chain uses TRBV15 with TRBJ2-2; the match to TRBD1 covers 8 bases. Germline V gene lookup returns CDR1 LNHNV and CDR2 YYDKDF (reference sequence). V gave up 4 bases and J gave up 5 bases; unmatched junction bases: 6. The CDR3 covers 15 residues. The CDR3 region has the DNA TGTGCCACCAGCACGCAAAGACAGGGGACCGGGGAGCTGTTTTTT. Its protein is CATSTQRQGTGELFF.

In its sample, this clone was seen a few times. The CDR3 loop reads CASSPRQGDPLNTEAFF. DNA for the CDR3: TGTGCCAGCAGTCCCCGACAGGGTGACCCCCTGAACACTGAAGCTTTCTTT. The chain couples TRBV27 to TRBJ1-1, with 7 bases identical to TRBD1. CDR1 is MNHEY, CDR2 SMNVEV, per germline (reference sequence). The CDR3 has 17 residues. Trimming cost V 5 bases and J 0 bases; bases outside gene matches: 12.

This sequence joins TRBV7-2 and TRBJ2-2, with D tentatively TRBD1 or TRBD2 (6 bases each). The CDR3 has 14 amino acids. Per germline, CDR1 SGHTA and CDR2 FQGNSA. V dropped 5 bases and J dropped 5 bases, with 12 bases sitting between them. In nucleotides, the CDR3 is TGTGCCAGCAGCGACACAGGGAGGACCGGGGAGCTGTTTTTT. Encoded protein: CASSDTGRTGELFF.

V is TRBV7-2 and J is TRBJ2-3; D possibly matches TRBD1 or TRBD2 (6 bases each). Deletions cut 5 bases from V and 4 bases from J, with 19 bases between. Germline CDR1 SGHTA, CDR2 FQGNSA. This CDR3 is 16 amino acids long. The CDR3 reads CASSIWGRERSDTQYF. The CDR3, as DNA: TGTGCCAGCAGCATCTGGGGGCGGGAACGATCAGATACGCAGTATTTT.

The rearrangement links TRBV18 to TRBJ1-2; 9 bases line up with TRBD1. CDR3 length: 18 amino acids. With V trimmed by 6 bases and J by 1 base, 15 bases remained unmatched. The germline gives CDR1 KGHSH, CDR2 LQKENI. The chain's CDR3 is CASSQSPGTGRSNYGYTF. The CDR3 coding sequence is TGTGCCAGCTCCCAATCTCCCGGGACAGGGAGGAGTAACTATGGCTACACCTTC.

The chain couples TRBV19 to TRBJ2-3; D perhaps matches TRBD2 (6 bases). Germline values: CDR1 LNHDA, CDR2 SQIVND (reference sequence). The ends were cut back, 6 bases at V and 5 bases at J, with 15 bases in the middle. The length of the CDR3 is 14 residues. In nucleotides, the CDR3 is TGTGCCAGTAGATTGCGGGACTCGCAAGATACGCAGTATTTT. This codes for CASRLRDSQDTQYF.

The gene calls are TRBV4-2 and TRBJ2-7; maybe TRBD2 (5 bases). V lost 0 bases and J 4 bases, leaving 7 bases between the germline ends. CDR3 length: 13 residues. Germline loops: CDR1 LGHNA, CDR2 YNFKEQ. The CDR3 loop reads CASSQDAGYEQYF. CDR3 nucleotide sequence: TGTGCCAGCAGCCAAGATGCGGGTTACGAGCAGTACTTC.

The rearrangement joins TRBV5-1 to TRBJ1-1, with 8 bases fitting TRBD1. Trimming at V came to 4 bases and at J to 6 bases, leaving 17 bases not matched to a gene. Germline CDR1 and CDR2: SGHRS and YFSETQ. The CDR3 extends over 17 amino acids. CDR3 bases: TGCGCCAGCAGCCCGATAGGACAGGGAGGGAGGAAAGCTGAAGCTTTCTTT. Translating gives CASSPIGQGGRKAEAFF.

The chain has TRBV18 and TRBJ1-3; no reliable D call. The V gene's germline CDR1 is KGHSH and CDR2 LQKENI. The CDR3 totals 14 residues. V was trimmed by 3 bases and J by 2 bases, leaving 8 bases between them. The CDR3 DNA reads as TGTGCCAGCTCACCCCTGAGGGCTGGAAACACCATATATTTT. Its translation: CASSPLRAGNTIYF.